The 26 T cell receptor beta chains presented below share a single source sample, sequenced in a study of T-cell reconstitution after alpha-beta-depleted transplantation in children. Unique molecular identifiers featured in how the TCRbeta library was prepared. TCRdb itself ran the PCR reads through MiXCR, one entry per CDR3 protein. This sample has around 370,000 distinct CDR3 sequences, with approximately 10% found just once. This specimen consisted of PBMCs from the stem cell graft donor, obtained from the stem cell graft. These receptor sequences come from a human donor who donated a stem cell graft to a child with acute lymphoblastic leukemia.

This clonotype turned up a few times. The chain links TRBV20-1 to TRBJ2-5; 13 nucleotides match TRBD2. Germline V gene data show CDR1 as DFQATT and CDR2 as SNEGSKA (reference sequence). V lost 3 bases and J lost 2; bases outside the gene matches: 12. The CDR3 loop spans 18 amino acids. CDR3 nucleotides: TGCAGTGCTAGTTCCCTGGGACTAGCGGGATGGGGGCAAGAGACCCAGTACTTC. It translates to CSASSLGLAGWGQETQYF.

The chain links TRBV24-1 to TRBJ2-7; D may match TRBD1 or TRBD2 (6 bases each). The CDR3 is 12 residues long. Germline CDR1 and CDR2: KGHDR and SFDVKD. The ends were cut back, 4 bases at V and 7 bases at J, with 10 bases in the middle. The CDR3: CATSEGGKEQYF. Here the CDR3 DNA reads TGTGCCACCAGTGAAGGGGGGAAGGAGCAGTACTTC.

V usage is TRBV7-9 and J usage is TRBJ2-5, with D perhaps TRBD2 (5 bases). CDR1 is SEHNR, CDR2 FQNEAQ, per germline (reference sequence). V lost 8 bases to trimming and J lost 1 base, with 14 bases between them. This CDR3 comprises 14 residues. CDR3 region: CASWTPGPQETQYF. Written as DNA, the CDR3 is TGTGCCAGCTGGACTCCCGGGCCCCAAGAGACCCAGTACTTC.

The chain employs TRBV4-3 and TRBJ2-1, with 11 bases aligning to TRBD2. CDR1 is LGHNA and CDR2 is YSLEER in the germline V gene. There are 18 residues in the CDR3. The J segment lost 0 bases and the V segment lost 0 bases, leaving 4 bases of the junction unmatched. The CDR3, as DNA: TGCGCCAGCAGCCAAGAAACTAGCGGGAGCGTCTCCTACAATGAGCAGTTCTTC. Translated: CASSQETSGSVSYNEQFF.

This clonotype was observed a single time. The junction shows a germline mismatch at one end, possibly a read error. The chain has TRBV15 and TRBJ1-1; 9 bases fit TRBD1. Germline V gene data show CDR1 as LNHNV and CDR2 as YYDKDF (reference sequence). The CDR3 has 16 residues. The CDR3 coding sequence is TGTGACACCAGCAGAGGGGTACAGGGGGCGGACACTGAAGCTTTCTTT. Protein: CDTSRGVQGADTEAFF.

The chain combines TRBV10-3 with TRBJ2-1; TRBD1 matches at 7 bases. CDR1 ENHRY and CDR2 SYGVKD come from the germline V gene. The CDR3 runs 16 residues. Trimming removed 0 bases from V and 3 bases from J; junction bases left unmatched: 5. The CDR3 protein is CAISESPQGDYNEQFF. As DNA, the CDR3 is TGTGCCATCAGTGAGTCGCCCCAGGGGGACTACAATGAGCAGTTCTTC.

Ten or more counts support this clonotype. The genes are TRBV3-1 and TRBJ1-4; D ambiguous. This CDR3 has 12 amino acids. V was shortened by 2 bases and J by 6 bases, with 4 bases between the two germline ends. CDR1 LGHDT and CDR2 YNNKEL come from the germline V gene (reference sequence). CDR3 nucleotides: TGTGCCAGCAGCCAATGGGATGAAAAACTGTTTTTT. Amino acids: CASSQWDEKLFF.

The chain carries TRBV12-3 or TRBV12-4 and TRBJ2-3, with 9 positions matching TRBD2. The ends lost 3 bases at V and 6 bases at J; junction bases unmatched: 7. The CDR3 sequence is 15 residues long. The CDR3 nucleotides read TGTGCCAGCAGTTTTTTCGCGGGAGGGGACGATACGCAGTATTTT. Encoded protein: CASSFFAGGDDTQYF.

This clonotype was seen more than once but under ten times. The chain links TRBV20-1 to TRBJ2-5, with D tentatively TRBD1 (6 bases). Germline lookup yields CDR1 DFQATT and CDR2 SNEGSKA (reference sequence). The CDR3 spans 14 residues. Between the trimmed V and J ends, which lost 5 bases and 6 bases, there was a span of 19 bases. This chain's CDR3 is CSAEGLKDSQTQYF. CDR3 nucleotide sequence: TGCAGTGCTGAGGGCCTTAAGGACAGCCAGACCCAGTACTTC.

This clonotype was counted a few times. The rearrangement links TRBV20-1 to TRBJ2-5, with 12 bases identical to TRBD2. In germline, CDR1 is DFQATT, CDR2 SNEGSKA (reference sequence). J lost 0 bases, V lost 1 base, and 9 bases had no gene match. The length of the CDR3 is 18 residues. The CDR3 bases are TGCAGTGCTAGAGGGGGTCTAGCGGGGGGGACGTACCAAGAGACCCAGTACTTC. It is translated as CSARGGLAGGTYQETQYF.

V is TRBV7-9 and J is TRBJ2-7; 7 positions agree with TRBD1. Germline lookup yields CDR1 SEHNR and CDR2 FQNEAQ (reference sequence). This CDR3 is 17 amino acids long. V was clipped by 3 bases and J by 0 bases; unmatched bases: 11. The CDR3 is CASSFPLDRASSYEQYF. The CDR3 DNA is TGTGCCAGCAGCTTCCCCCTAGACAGGGCTAGCTCCTACGAGCAGTACTTC.

The table lists this clonotype with a count of one. The chain couples TRBV20-1 to TRBJ1-4; possible D gene TRBD1, 6 bases. Germline CDR1 DFQATT, CDR2 SNEGSKA (reference sequence). Trimming pared 6 bases from V and 8 bases from J, leaving 10 bases between. The CDR3 runs 11 residues. CDR3 residues: CSARGGEKLFF. The CDR3 nucleotides are TGCAGTGCCAGGGGCGGGGAAAAACTGTTTTTT.

This clonotype was seen a handful of times. The chain has TRBV5-1 and TRBJ1-1; 7 bases are a match to TRBD1. Germline loops: CDR1 SGHRS, CDR2 YFSETQ. The CDR3 spans 16 residues. Trimming at V came to 0 bases and at J to 1 base, leaving 6 bases not matched to a gene. CDR3 amino acids: CASSLEGAIENTEAFF. DNA of the CDR3: TGCGCCAGCAGCTTGGAGGGGGCTATCGAGAACACTGAAGCTTTCTTT.

The table lists this clonotype with many counts. This chain joins TRBV19 and TRBJ2-7; D is uncertain. V lost 3 bases, J lost 4 bases, and 4 bases lay in between. This CDR3 has 11 amino acids. Looked up from germline, CDR1 is LNHDA and CDR2 is SQIVND (reference sequence). In DNA form, the CDR3 reads TGTGCCAGTAGTATGGGGTACGAGCAGTACTTC. Residues: CASSMGYEQYF.

This clonotype was observed at least ten times. The V and J genes are TRBV24-1 and TRBJ2-2, with 8 bases lining up with TRBD2. J gave up 4 bases and V 7 bases, and 7 bases lay outside the gene matches. Germline-derived CDR1 and CDR2 are KGHDR and SFDVKD. This CDR3 contains 15 residues. The chain's CDR3 is CATRRSGRGTGELFF. CDR3 DNA sequence: TGTGCCACCAGGAGGAGCGGGAGAGGCACCGGGGAGCTGTTTTTT.

This clonotype was detected only a few times. The genes are TRBV15 and TRBJ2-2; 10 positions match TRBD1. The germline gives CDR1 LNHNV, CDR2 YYDKDF (reference sequence). Trimming removed 0 bases from V and 6 bases from J; junction bases left unmatched: 7. The CDR3 consists of 17 residues. The DNA for the CDR3 is TGTGCCACCAGCAGAGATCCGCCTGGGACAGGGGCCGGGGAGCTGTTTTTT. It translates to CATSRDPPGTGAGELFF.

The V call is TRBV20-1, the J call TRBJ2-3; the match to TRBD2 covers 11 bases. V gave up 3 bases and J gave up 0 bases; unmatched junction bases: 5. Germline V gives CDR1 DFQATT, CDR2 SNEGSKA (reference sequence). The CDR3 consists of 16 residues. The CDR3 sequence is CSASRLAGPSTDTQYF. As DNA, the CDR3 is TGCAGTGCTAGCAGACTAGCGGGGCCTAGCACAGATACGCAGTATTTT.

This clonotype was observed a few times. This chain joins TRBV10-3 and TRBJ2-1; a possible D gene is TRBD2 (5 bases). CDR1 and CDR2 (germline): ENHRY, SYGVKD. The CDR3 spans 17 residues. Deletions cut 2 bases from V and 1 base from J, with 15 bases between. The CDR3 bases are TGTGCCATCAGTGAGGGGGTAGCGTCTTGTTCCTACAATGAGCAGTTCTTC. Translation gives CAISEGVASCSYNEQFF.

The chain recombines TRBV29-1 with TRBJ2-7; D may be TRBD2 (5 bases). The CDR3 is 12 residues long. Trimming took 5 bases from V and 7 from J, leaving 15 bases between them. Germline assignment: CDR1 SQVTM and CDR2 ANQGSEA. CDR3: CSVLAPSGEQYF. DNA for the CDR3: TGCAGCGTTTTGGCGCCCTCGGGGGAGCAGTACTTC.

In its sample, this clonotype was seen many times. The chain employs TRBV28 and TRBJ2-2; a possible D gene is TRBD2 (5 bases). V was cut by 2 bases and J by 4 bases, with 14 bases left in between. Germline CDR1 MDHEN, CDR2 SYDVKM. CDR3 length: 16 residues. The CDR3 sequence: CASSLRRLLVTGELFF. As DNA, the CDR3 is TGTGCCAGCAGTTTACGGAGGCTTTTAGTCACCGGGGAGCTGTTTTTT.

This clonotype was found a few times. This chain connects TRBV29-1 to TRBJ2-7; 9 nucleotides agree with TRBD1. CDR1 is SQVTM and CDR2 is ANQGSEA in the germline V gene. J lost 7 bases, V lost 5 bases, and 12 bases had no gene match. This CDR3 region has 14 residues. The CDR3 nucleotides read TGCAGCGTTCTAGGGACAGGGCATTCGGGAGAGCAGTACTTC. Translation: CSVLGTGHSGEQYF.

This clonotype appeared once. Germline and junction disagree at one end, which may indicate a read error. The chain carries TRBV3-1 and TRBJ2-7; 7 bases agree with TRBD2. Per the germline V gene, CDR1 is LGHDT and CDR2 is YNNKEL (reference sequence). The CDR3 has 16 amino acids. The CDR3 coding sequence is TGTTCCAGCAGCCAAGGTCCTAGCGGACTTACCTACGAGCAGTACTTC. It codes for CSSSQGPSGLTYEQYF.

This clonotype was detected a few times. The genes are TRBV7-9 and TRBJ1-3; D unclear. Germline V lookup: CDR1 SEHNR, CDR2 FQNEAQ (reference sequence). Trimming took 5 bases from V and 0 from J, leaving 11 bases between them. The CDR3 covers 15 residues. CDR3 in amino acids: CASSRIDNSGNTIYF. In DNA, the CDR3 is TGTGCCAGCAGCCGAATTGATAACTCTGGAAACACCATATATTTT.

This clonotype turned up a few times. The chain links TRBV14 to TRBJ2-3; the match to TRBD1 covers 7 bases. CDR3 size: 15 residues. V lost 4 bases to trimming and J lost 3 bases; unmatched junction nucleotides: 7. Germline-derived CDR1 and CDR2 are SGHDN and FVKESK. CDR3 loop: CASSLTSGQTDTQYF. CDR3 DNA sequence: TGTGCCAGCAGCCTAACTTCGGGACAGACAGATACGCAGTATTTT. Full variable domain (rest looked up from reference TRBV14 and TRBJ2-3): EAGVTQFPSHSVIEKGQTVTLRCDPISGHDNLYWYRRVMGKEIKFLLHFVKESKQDESGMPNNRFLAERTGGTYSTLKVQPAELEDSGVYFCASSLTSGQTDTQYFGPGTRLTVL.

There are many counts of this clonotype. This chain connects TRBV5-1 to TRBJ2-3; 9 bases map to TRBD1. CDR3 length: 14 residues. Losses at the gene ends were 2 bases for V and 5 bases for J; bases not matched to a gene: 3. Germline assignment: CDR1 SGHRS and CDR2 YFSETQ. The CDR3 is CASSFGQGIDTQYF. DNA for the CDR3: TGCGCCAGCAGCTTTGGACAGGGGATAGATACGCAGTATTTT.

This clonotype was observed at least ten times. The V gene is TRBV5-5, the J gene TRBJ2-5, with a possible D match to TRBD1 (6 bases). Germline-derived CDR1 and CDR2 are SGHKS and YYEKEE (reference sequence). This CDR3 is built from 14 residues. The V end was cut by 4 bases, the J end by 2 bases, with 12 bases between. CDR3 amino acids: CASSPYRAQETQYF. In nucleotides, the CDR3 is TGTGCCAGCAGCCCCTACAGGGCGCAAGAGACCCAGTACTTC. Supplemented by reference TRBV5-5 and TRBJ2-5, the full variable domain reads DAGVTQSPTHLIKTRGQQVTLRCSPISGHKSVSWYQQVLGQGPQFIFQYYEKEERGRGNFPDRFSARQFPNYSSELNVNALLLGDSALYLCASSPYRAQETQYFGPGTRLLVL.